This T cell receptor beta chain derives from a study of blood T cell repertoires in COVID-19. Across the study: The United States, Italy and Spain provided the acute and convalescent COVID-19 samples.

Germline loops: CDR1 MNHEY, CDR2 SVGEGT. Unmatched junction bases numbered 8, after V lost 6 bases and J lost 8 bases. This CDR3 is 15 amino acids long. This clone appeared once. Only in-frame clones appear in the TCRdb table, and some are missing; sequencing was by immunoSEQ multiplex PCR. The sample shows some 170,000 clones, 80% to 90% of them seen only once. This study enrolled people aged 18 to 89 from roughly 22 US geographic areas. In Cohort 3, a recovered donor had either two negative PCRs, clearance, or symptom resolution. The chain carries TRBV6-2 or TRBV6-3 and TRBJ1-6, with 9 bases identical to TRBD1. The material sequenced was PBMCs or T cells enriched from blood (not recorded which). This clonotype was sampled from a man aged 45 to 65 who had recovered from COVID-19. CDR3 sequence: CASSPAGTGYSPLHF. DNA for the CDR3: TGTGCCAGCAGCCCCGCCGGGACAGGGTATTCACCCCTCCACTTT.